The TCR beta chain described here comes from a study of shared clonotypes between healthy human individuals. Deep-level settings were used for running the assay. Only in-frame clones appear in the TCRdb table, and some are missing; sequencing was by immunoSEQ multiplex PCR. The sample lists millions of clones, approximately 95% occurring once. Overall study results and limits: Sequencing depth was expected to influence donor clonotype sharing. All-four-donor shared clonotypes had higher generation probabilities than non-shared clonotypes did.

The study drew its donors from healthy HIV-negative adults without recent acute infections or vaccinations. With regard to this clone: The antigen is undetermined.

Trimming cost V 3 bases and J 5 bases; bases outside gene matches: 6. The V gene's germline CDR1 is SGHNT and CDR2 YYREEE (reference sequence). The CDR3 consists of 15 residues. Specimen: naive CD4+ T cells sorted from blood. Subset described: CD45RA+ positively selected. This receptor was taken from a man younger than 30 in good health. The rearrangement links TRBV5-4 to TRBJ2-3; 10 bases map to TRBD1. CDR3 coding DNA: TGTGCCAGCAGCTCTCCGGGACAGGGGAGAGATACGCAGTATTTT. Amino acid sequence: CASSSPGQGRDTQYF.